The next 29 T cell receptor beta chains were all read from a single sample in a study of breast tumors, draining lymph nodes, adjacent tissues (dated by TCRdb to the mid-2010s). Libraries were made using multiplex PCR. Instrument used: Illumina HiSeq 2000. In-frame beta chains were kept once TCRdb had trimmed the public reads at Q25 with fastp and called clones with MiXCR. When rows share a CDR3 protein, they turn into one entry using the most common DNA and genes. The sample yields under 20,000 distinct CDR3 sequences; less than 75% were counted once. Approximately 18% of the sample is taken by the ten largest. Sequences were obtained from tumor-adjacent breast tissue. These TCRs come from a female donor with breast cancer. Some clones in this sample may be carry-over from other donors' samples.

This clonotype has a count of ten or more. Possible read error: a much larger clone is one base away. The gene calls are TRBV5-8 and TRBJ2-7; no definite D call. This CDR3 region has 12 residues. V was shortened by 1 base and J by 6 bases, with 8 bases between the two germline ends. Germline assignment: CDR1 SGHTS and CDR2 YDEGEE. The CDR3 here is CASSLTTSEQYF. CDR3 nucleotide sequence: TGTGCCAGCAGCTTGACAACCTCCGAGCAGTACTTC.

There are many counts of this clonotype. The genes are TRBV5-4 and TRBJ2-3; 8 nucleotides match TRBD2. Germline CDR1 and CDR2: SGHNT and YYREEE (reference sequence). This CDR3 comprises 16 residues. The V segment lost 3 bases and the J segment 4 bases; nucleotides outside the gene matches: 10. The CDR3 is CASSSRWRGAADTQYF. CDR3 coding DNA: TGTGCCAGCAGCTCTCGATGGCGGGGGGCGGCAGATACGCAGTATTTT.

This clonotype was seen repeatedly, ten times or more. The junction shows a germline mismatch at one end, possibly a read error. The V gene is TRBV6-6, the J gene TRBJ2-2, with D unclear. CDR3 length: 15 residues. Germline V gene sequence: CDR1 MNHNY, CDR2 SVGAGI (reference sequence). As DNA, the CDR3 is TGTGCCAGCAGTCACTCGGAAGGATTCACCGGGGAGCTGTTTTTT. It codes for CASSHSEGFTGELFF.

CDR3 nucleotide sequence: TGTGCCAGCACCCGAACGGTACAGGGCGGGGGAAACACCATATATTTT. Its protein product is CASTRTVQGGGNTIYF. The chain couples TRBV6-1 to TRBJ1-3; TRBD1 might be the D (6 bases). The length of the CDR3 is 16 residues. CDR1 is MNHNS, CDR2 SASEGT, per germline. V shed 7 bases and J shed 4 bases, with 20 bases lying between them.

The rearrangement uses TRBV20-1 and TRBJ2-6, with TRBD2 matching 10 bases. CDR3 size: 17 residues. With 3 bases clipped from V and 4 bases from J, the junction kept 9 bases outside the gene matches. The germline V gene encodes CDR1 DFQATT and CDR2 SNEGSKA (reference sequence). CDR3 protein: CSARQSGRASGANVLTF. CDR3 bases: TGCAGTGCTAGGCAAAGCGGGAGGGCCTCAGGGGCCAACGTCCTGACTTTC.

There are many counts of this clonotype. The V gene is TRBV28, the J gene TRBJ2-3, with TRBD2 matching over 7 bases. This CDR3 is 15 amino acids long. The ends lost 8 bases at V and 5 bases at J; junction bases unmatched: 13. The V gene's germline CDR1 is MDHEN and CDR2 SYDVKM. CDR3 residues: CASGWAAGKEDTQYF. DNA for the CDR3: TGTGCCAGCGGGTGGGCAGCGGGGAAGGAAGATACGCAGTATTTT.

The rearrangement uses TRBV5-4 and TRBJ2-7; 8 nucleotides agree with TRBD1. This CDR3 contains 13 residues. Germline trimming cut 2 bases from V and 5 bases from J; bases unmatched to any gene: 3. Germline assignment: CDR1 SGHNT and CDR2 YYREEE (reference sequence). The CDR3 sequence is CASSFDRGNEQYF. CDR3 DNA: TGTGCCAGCAGCTTCGACAGGGGCAACGAGCAGTACTTC.

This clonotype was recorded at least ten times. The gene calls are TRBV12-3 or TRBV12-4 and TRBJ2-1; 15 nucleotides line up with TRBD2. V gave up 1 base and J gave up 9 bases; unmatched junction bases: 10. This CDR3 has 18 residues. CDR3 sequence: CASSLVTRTSGGVSEQFF. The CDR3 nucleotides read TGTGCCAGCAGTTTAGTGACCCGGACTAGCGGGGGGGTAAGTGAGCAGTTCTTC.

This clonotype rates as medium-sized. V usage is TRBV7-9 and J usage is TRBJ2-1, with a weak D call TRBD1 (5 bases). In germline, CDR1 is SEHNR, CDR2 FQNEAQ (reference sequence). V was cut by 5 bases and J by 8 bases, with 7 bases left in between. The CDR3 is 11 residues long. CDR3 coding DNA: TGTGCCAGCAGCAGGGGCGATGAGCAGTTCTTC. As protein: CASSRGDEQFF.

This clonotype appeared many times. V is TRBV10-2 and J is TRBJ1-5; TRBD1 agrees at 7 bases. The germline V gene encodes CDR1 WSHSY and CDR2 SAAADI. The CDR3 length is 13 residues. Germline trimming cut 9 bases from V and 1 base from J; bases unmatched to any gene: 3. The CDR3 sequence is CASSTGSNQPQHF. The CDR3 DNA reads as TGCGCCAGTTCGACAGGGAGCAATCAGCCCCAGCATTTT.

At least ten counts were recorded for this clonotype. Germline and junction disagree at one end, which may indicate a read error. The CDR3 coding sequence is TGTGCCAGCAGTTCGGGACTAGCGGGCACAGATACGCAGTATTTT. This encodes CASSSGLAGTDTQYF. The chain combines TRBV5-1 with TRBJ2-3; 11 bases map to TRBD2. There are 15 residues in the CDR3. From germline, CDR1 is SGHRS and CDR2 YFSETQ.

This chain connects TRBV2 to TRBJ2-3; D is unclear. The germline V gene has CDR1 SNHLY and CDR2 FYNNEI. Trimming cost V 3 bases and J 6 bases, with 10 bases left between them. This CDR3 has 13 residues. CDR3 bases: TGTGCCAGCAGTGATTTAGCAACTGATACGCAGTATTTT. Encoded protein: CASSDLATDTQYF.

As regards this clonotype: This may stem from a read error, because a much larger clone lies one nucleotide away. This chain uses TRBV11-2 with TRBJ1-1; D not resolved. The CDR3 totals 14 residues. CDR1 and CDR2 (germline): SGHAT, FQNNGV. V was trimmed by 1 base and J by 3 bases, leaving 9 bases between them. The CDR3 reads CASSLGRTDTEAFF. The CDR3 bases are TGTGCCAGCAGCTTAGGACGCACGGACACTGAAGCTTTCTTT.

The CDR3 protein is CASSYAAPSGRAEGEQFF. The CDR3 nucleotides are TGTGCCAGCAGTTACGCCGCCCCTAGCGGGAGGGCCGAGGGGGAGCAGTTCTTC. J is TRBJ2-1 and V is TRBV6-5, with TRBD2 matching over 12 bases. Germline V gene lookup returns CDR1 MNHEY and CDR2 SVGAGI. This CDR3 region has 18 residues. The V gene end was trimmed by 2 bases and the J gene end by 10 bases; junction bases not matched to a gene: 15.

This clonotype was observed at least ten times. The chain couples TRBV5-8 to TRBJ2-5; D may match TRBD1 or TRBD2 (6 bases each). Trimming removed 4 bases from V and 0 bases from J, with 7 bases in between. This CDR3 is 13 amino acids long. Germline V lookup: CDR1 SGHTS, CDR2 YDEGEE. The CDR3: CASSRGDQETQYF. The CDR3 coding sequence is TGTGCCAGCAGCAGGGGGGACCAAGAGACCCAGTACTTC.

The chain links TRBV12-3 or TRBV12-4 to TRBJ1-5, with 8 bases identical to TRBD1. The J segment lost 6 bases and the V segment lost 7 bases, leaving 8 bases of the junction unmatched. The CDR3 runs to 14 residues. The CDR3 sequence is CASTSGQGGQPQHF. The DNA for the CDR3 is TGTGCCAGCACCTCCGGACAGGGAGGTCAGCCCCAGCATTTT.

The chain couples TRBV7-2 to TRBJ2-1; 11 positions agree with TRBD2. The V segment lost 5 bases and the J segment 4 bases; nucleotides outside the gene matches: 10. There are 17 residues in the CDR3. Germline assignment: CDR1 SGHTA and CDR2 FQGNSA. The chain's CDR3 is CASSRRAGTSGYNEQFF. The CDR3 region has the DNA TGTGCCAGCAGCCGCCGAGCCGGGACTAGCGGATACAATGAGCAGTTCTTC.

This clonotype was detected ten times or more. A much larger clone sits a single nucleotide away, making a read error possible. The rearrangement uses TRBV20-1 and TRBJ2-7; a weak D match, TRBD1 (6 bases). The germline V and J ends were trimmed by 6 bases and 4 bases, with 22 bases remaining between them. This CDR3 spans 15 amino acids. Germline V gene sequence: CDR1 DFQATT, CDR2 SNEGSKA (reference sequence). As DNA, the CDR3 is TGCAGTGCCCGACCCCTAGGGGGAATCGCGTACGAGCAGTACTTC. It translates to CSARPLGGIAYEQYF.

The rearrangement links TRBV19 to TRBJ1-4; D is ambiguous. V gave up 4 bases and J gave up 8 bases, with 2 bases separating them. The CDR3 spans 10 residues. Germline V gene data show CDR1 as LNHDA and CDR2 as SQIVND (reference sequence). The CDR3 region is CASSKEKLFF. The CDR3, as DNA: TGTGCCAGTAGTAAGGAAAAACTGTTTTTT. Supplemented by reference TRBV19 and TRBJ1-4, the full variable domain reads DGGITQSPKYLFRKEGQNVTLSCEQNLNHDAMYWYRQDPGQGLRLIYYSQIVNDFQKGDIAEGYSVSREKKESFPLTVTSAQKNPTAFYLCASSKEKLFFGSGTQLSVL.

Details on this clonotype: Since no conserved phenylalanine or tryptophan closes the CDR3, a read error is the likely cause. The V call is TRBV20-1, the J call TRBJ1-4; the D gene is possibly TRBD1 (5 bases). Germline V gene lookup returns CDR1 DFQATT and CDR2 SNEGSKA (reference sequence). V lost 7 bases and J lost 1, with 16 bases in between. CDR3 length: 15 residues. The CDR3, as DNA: TGCAGTGGGTCCCAGGGCGAGGGAACTAATGAAAAACTGTTTCTT. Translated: CSGSQGEGTNEKLFL.

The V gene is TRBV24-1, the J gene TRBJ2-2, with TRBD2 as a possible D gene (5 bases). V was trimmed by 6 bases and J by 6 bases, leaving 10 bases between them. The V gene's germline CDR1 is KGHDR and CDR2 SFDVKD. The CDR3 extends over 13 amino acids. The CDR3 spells CATSRLAAGELFF. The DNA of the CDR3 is TGTGCCACCAGTCGGCTAGCTGCCGGGGAGCTGTTTTTT.

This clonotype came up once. The CDR3 DNA is TGCAGTGCTACGGATACAGGGTTAGATACGCAGTATTTT. Translation: CSATDTGLDTQYF. The chain is built from TRBV20-1 and TRBJ2-3, with D tentatively TRBD1 (6 bases). The CDR3 consists of 13 residues. Germline V lookup: CDR1 DFQATT, CDR2 SNEGSKA (reference sequence). Trimming stripped 4 bases from V and 5 bases from J, with 13 bases between.

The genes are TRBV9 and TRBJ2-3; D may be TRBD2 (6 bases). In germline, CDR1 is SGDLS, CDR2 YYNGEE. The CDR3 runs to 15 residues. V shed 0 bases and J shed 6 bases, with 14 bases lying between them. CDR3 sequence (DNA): TGTGCCAGCAGCGTAGCGGAGGGCGCTAGGGATACGCAGTATTTT. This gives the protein CASSVAEGARDTQYF.

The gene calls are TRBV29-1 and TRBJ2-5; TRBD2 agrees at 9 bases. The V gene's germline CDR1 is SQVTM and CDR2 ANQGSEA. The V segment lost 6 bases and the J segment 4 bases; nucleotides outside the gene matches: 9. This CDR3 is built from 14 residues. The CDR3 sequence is CSVDPGTSLETQYF. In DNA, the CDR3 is TGCAGCGTCGACCCCGGGACTAGCTTAGAGACCCAGTACTTC.

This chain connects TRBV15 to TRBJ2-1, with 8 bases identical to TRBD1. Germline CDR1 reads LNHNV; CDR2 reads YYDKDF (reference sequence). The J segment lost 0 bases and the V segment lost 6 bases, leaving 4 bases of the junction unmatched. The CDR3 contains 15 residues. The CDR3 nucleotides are TGTGCCACCAGAGGCGACAGGGGCTCCTACAATGAGCAGTTCTTC. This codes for CATRGDRGSYNEQFF.

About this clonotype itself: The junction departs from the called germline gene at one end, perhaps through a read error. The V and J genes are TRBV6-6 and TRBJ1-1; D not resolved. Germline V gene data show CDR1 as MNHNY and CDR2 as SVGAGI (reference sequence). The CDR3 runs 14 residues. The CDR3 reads CASSHSGSPGEAFF. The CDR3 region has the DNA TGTGCCAGCAGTCACTCCGGGAGCCCCGGTGAAGCTTTCTTT.

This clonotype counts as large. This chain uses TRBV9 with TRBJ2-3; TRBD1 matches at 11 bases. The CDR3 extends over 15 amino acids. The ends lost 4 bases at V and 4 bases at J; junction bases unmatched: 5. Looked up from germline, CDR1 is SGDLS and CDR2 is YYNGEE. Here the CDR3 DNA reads TGTGCCAGCAGCCGGGGACAGGGGGGACCAGATACGCAGTATTTT. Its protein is CASSRGQGGPDTQYF.

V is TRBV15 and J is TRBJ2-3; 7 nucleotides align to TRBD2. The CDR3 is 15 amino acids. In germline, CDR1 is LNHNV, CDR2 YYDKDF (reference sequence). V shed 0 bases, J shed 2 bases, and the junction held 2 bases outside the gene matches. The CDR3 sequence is CATSRDGLVTDTQYF. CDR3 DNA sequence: TGTGCCACCAGCAGAGATGGACTAGTCACAGATACGCAGTATTTT. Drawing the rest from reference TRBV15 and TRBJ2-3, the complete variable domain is DAMVIQNPRYQVTQFGKPVTLSCSQTLNHNVMYWYQQKSSQAPKLLFHYYDKDFNNEADTPDNFQSRRPNTSFCFLDIRSPGLGDTAMYLCATSRDGLVTDTQYFGPGTRLTVL.

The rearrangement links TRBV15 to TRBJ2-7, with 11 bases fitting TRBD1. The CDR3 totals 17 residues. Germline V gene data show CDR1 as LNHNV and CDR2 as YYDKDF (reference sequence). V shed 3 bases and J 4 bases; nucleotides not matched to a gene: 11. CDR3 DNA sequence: TGTGCCACCAGCAGCTTCGGGACAGGGGGTCCCCGATACGAGCAGTACGTC. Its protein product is CATSSFGTGGPRYEQYV.